Following are 2 T cell receptor beta chains from one sample sequenced in a study of T cell repertoires in cytomegalovirus infection. TCRdb reanalysed the reads using MiXCR and keeps one entry per CDR3 protein. The sample lists under 450,000 distinct CDR3 sequences, about 32% seen once, with around an eighth in the top ten. Their cognate antigens are unknown. The sample in question was cultured PBMCs, obtained from culture after CMV antigen stimulation. The receptors originated from a human donor in good health (CMV status not recorded). Some clones in this sample may be carry-over from other donors' samples.

This rearrangement joins TRBV20-1 to TRBJ1-2; no reliable D call. Germline assignment: CDR1 DFQATT and CDR2 SNEGSKA (reference sequence). The V gene lost 6 bases and the J gene lost 2 bases, with 16 bases spanning the gap. The CDR3 spans 14 residues. The CDR3 region has the DNA TGCAGTGCCATAGGGCAGGAGAAAAACTATGGCTACACCTTC. Protein product: CSAIGQEKNYGYTF.

The chain carries TRBV5-1 and TRBJ2-1; 12 nucleotides align to TRBD2. Trimming took 4 bases from V and 7 from J; bases not matched to a gene: 6. There are 15 residues in the CDR3. CDR1 is SGHRS, CDR2 YFSETQ, per germline. The CDR3 region is CASSATSGSGNEQFF. As DNA, the CDR3 is TGCGCCAGCAGCGCGACTAGCGGGAGTGGTAATGAGCAGTTCTTC.